Listed here is a single T cell receptor (beta chain). What it binds is not known. The protocol was immunoSEQ multiplex PCR, while the TCRdb copy is restricted to in-frame clones and leaves out a portion. This sample carries some 10,000 clones, about 54% of them seen once, and the ten largest clones take about 8.1%. These data are taken from a study of STAT3 mutations in large granular lymphocyte leukemia. Study details: Roughly half of the longitudinally sequenced T-LGLL patients carried detectable canonical activating STAT3 mutations. Immunosuppressive therapy was given to more than half of T-LGLL patients. Study results and caveats: In T-cell large granular lymphocyte leukemia, about half of patients showed multiple immunodominant subclonotypes. Variable sampling intervals and differing treatment regimens complicated linking therapy response to TCR clonal burden changes. TCR clonotype switching after therapy occurred in about 30% of the 18 patients.

The sequence was obtained from a boy aged 5 to 17 with T-cell large granular lymphocyte leukemia. Some clones in this sample may be carry-over from other donors' samples. The specimen was peripheral blood mononuclear cells.

CDR3 sequence: CASSQDRPPKGTEAFF. The CDR3 DNA reads as TGTGCCAGCAGCCAAGATCGTCCGCCAAAGGGGACTGAAGCTTTCTTT. The V gene is TRBV4-2, the J gene TRBJ1-1, with D maybe TRBD1 (5 bases). Per the germline V gene, CDR1 is LGHNA and CDR2 is YNFKEQ. Between the trimmed V and J ends, which lost 0 bases and 5 bases, there was a span of 16 bases. CDR3 size: 16 residues.